This TCR beta chain was observed in a study of T cell responses to AZD1222 COVID-19 vaccine. Only in-frame clones appear in the TCRdb table, and some are missing; sequencing was by immunoSEQ multiplex PCR. The table records 120,000 to 150,000 clones, 90% of them present only once. This clone has more than one count but fewer than ten. Germline values: CDR1 SGHRS, CDR2 YFSETQ. The V end was cut by 0 bases, the J end by 5 bases, with 10 bases between. The CDR3 has 14 residues. The gene calls are TRBV5-1 and TRBJ2-3; D perhaps matches TRBD1 (6 bases). Specimen: peripheral blood, collected 28 days after the second AZD1222 dose. This receptor was taken from an adult who received the AZD1222 COVID-19 vaccine. The CDR3 is CASSLEGVGDTQYF. The CDR3 bases are TGCGCCAGCAGCTTGGAGGGGGTTGGAGATACGCAGTATTTT.